This T cell receptor (beta chain) is drawn from a study of cytomegalovirus exposure and HLA in healthy donors. The PCR had 60 Vbeta and 13 Jbeta primers. The table came from immunoSEQ multiplex PCR; TCRdb's copy has only in-frame clones and leaves some out. The table has about 150,000 clones, about 74% seen once. Germline loops: CDR1 MNHEY, CDR2 SVGAGI. The CDR3 has 16 residues. V trimming: 4 bases; J trimming: 6 bases; junction bases outside the gene matches: 9. The source is a man between 18 and 29 years old in good health and CMV-seropositive. Sequenced input: PBMCs. The chain couples TRBV6-5 to TRBJ1-6; 7 positions agree with TRBD1. CDR3 nucleotides: TGTGCCAGCAGTTCCCCTCTGGGACAGACTAATTCACCCCTCCACTTT. It translates to CASSSPLGQTNSPLHF.